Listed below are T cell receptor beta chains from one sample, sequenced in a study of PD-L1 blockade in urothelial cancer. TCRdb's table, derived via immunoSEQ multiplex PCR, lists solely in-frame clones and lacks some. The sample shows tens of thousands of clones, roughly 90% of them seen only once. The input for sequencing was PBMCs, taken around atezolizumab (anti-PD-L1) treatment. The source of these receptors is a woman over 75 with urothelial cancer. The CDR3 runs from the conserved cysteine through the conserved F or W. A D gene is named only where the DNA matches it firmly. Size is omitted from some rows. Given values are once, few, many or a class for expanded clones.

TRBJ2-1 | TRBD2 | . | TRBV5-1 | TGCGCCAGCAGCTTCCCAGCGGGAGTGGGGTACAATGAGCAGTTCTTC | CASSFPAGVGYNEQFF
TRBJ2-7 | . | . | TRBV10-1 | TGCGCCAGCGGGGACACCTCCTACGAGCAGTACTTC | CASGDTSYEQYF
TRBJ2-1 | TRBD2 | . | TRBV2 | TGTGCCAGCACCGGACTAGCGGGAACCATCAATGAGCAGTTCTTC | CASTGLAGTINEQFF
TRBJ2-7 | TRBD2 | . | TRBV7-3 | TGTGCCAGCAGCCCCGGGACTAGCGGGGAGCAGTACTTC | CASSPGTSGEQYF
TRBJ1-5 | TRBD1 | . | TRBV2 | TGTGCCAGCAGCCTAAGACAGGGGGCCGAGGCGCCCCAGCATTTT | CASSLRQGAEAPQHF
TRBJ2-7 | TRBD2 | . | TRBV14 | TGTGCCAGCAGCCAAGGGCGTCTAACTAGCGGGGCATACGAGCAGTACTTC | CASSQGRLTSGAYEQYF
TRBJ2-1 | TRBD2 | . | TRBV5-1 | TGCGCCAGCAGCTTGGTGGCTAGCGGGTCCTACAATGAGCAGTTCTTC | CASSLVASGSYNEQFF
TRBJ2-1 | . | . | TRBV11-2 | TGTGCCAGCAGCCTGACGGGGGTCTACAATGAGCAGTTCTTC | CASSLTGVYNEQFF
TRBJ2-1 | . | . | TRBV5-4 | TGTGCCAGCAGCTTCAGGGATTCGAGTGAGCAGTTCTTC | CASSFRDSSEQFF
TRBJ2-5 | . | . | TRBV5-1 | TGCGCCAGCAGCTTGGCCGGGGGGCTGAAGGGAGAGACCCAGTACTTC | CASSLAGGLKGETQYF
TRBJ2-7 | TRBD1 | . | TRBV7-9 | TGTGCCAGCAGTCAAGGGGGACAGGTCACCTACGAGCAGTACTTC | CASSQGGQVTYEQYF
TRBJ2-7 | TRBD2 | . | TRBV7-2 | TGTGCCAGCAGCCCCGGGGGGGCCATGGCCTACGAGCAGTACTTC | CASSPGGAMAYEQYF
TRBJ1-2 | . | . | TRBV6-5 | TGTGCCAGCAGTTACGCCGGGTCGGGCTACACCTTC | CASSYAGSGYTF
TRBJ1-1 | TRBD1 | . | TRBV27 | TGTGCCAGCAGTGACAGGGCCTTTGGGAACACTGAAGCTTTCTTT | CASSDRAFGNTEAFF
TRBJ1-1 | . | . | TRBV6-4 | TGTGCCAGCAGTGAGCTACCCAACACTGAAGCTTTCTTT | CASSELPNTEAFF
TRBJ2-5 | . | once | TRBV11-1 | TGTGCCAGCAGCGACCGGACAGCGTACCAAGAGACCCAGTACTTC | CASSDRTAYQETQYF